This T cell receptor beta chain emerged from a study of T cells in women clearing cervical HPV infection. The overall study: Cases were women with histologically confirmed HPV16-related CIN3 or worse, including a couple of invasive cancers. General study points: Repertoire richness, not evenness, was significantly elevated in CIN3+ cases versus controls. Richness differences could reflect unmeasured T-cell content per sample.

Remarks on this clone: What it binds is not known. The read is 3 residues too short to cover the CDR3 end, so that end is filled in from the germline J gene.

Genomic DNA, averaging approximately 1,300 ng per sample, yielded TCR beta CDR3 via immunoSEQ. Libraries were prepared by immunoSEQ multiplex PCR; TCRdb keeps only in-frame clonotypes and omits some of them. The sample includes more than 40,000 clones. The CDR3 is 14 amino acids. Trimming took 3 bases from V and 6 from J, leaving 9 bases between them. Germline values: CDR1 LNHDA, CDR2 SQIVND (reference sequence). The TCR was taken from a woman aged 18-70 years with a cervical HPV16 infection that either progressed to CIN3+ or cleared (not recorded which). The sequenced sample was blood buffy coat. The chain combines TRBV19 with TRBJ1-6, with D maybe TRBD1 (6 bases). CDR3: CASSIQQGNSPLHF. The CDR3 DNA, read in part, is TGTGCCAGTAGTATTCAACAGGGTAATTCACCC.